The T cell receptor (beta chain) under discussion was sequenced for a study of yellow fever vaccine responses in identical twins. Study conclusions and caveats: Twins reportedly showed a vaccine T cell response that seemed partly convergent and partly personalized.

TCRdb redid the calling of the RT-PCR reads with MiXCR, one entry per CDR3 protein. The sample carries 2,500 to 3,000 distinct CDR3 sequences, around 90% recorded once. This clonotype was recorded once. The antigen is undetermined. The V end was cut by 1 base, the J end by 6 bases, with 10 bases between. CDR1 and CDR2 (germline): SGHAT, FQDESV (reference sequence). This CDR3 has 13 residues. V is TRBV11-1 and J is TRBJ2-7; D is unresolved. Here the sequenced sample was T cells from blood (PBMCs), unsorted or a sorted subset (not recorded which), taken before or after yellow fever vaccination (not recorded which). This receptor was obtained from a female donor who received the yellow fever vaccine. CDR3 residues: CASSLGLASEQYF. CDR3 coding DNA: TGTGCCAGCAGCTTAGGACTTGCCTCCGAGCAGTACTTC.